This T cell receptor beta chain is drawn from a study of regulatory T cells in long-lasting Graves disease. Study context: Persistence in Graves' disease required over 5 years of antithyroid drugs plus positive TSH receptor antibodies. Broader study findings: Persistent disease samples used TRBV28, TRBJ1-2 and TRBJ2-5 preferentially. Persistent patients shared more public clonotypes (2,741) than new patients (approximately 900).

Time point of the sample: persistent/refractory GD, antithyroid drugs over 5 years with positive TRAb. PBMC-derived RNA was used for the TCR library. In this cohort, patients came from an endocrinology department located in Xi'an, China. In building TCR beta libraries, iRepertoire HTBI primers were used together with Arm-PCR of CDR3 regions. TCRdb re-analysed the multiplex PCR reads in MiXCR, keeping a single row per CDR3 protein. The sample records some 330,000 distinct CDR3 sequences, around 23% being singletons. V lost 1 base, J lost 5 bases, and 10 bases stayed unmatched. The CDR3 has 17 residues. CDR1 and CDR2 from the germline V gene are SGHAT and FQNNGV. Points on this clonotype: Antigen: not known.

The starting material was peripheral blood mononuclear cells (PBMCs), obtained when the disease was refractory, from a patient treated with antithyroid drugs. The source of this sequence is a middle-aged woman with Graves disease. The V and J genes are TRBV11-2 and TRBJ2-7; the match to TRBD2 covers 11 bases. The CDR3 DNA follows: TGTGCCAGCAGCTTAGGGGTATTACTAGCGGGAGCTAACGAGCAGTACTTC. Translated: CASSLGVLLAGANEQYF.